A single sample gave rise to the 2 T cell receptor beta chains below, sequenced in a study of blood T cell repertoires in COVID-19. The table came from immunoSEQ multiplex PCR; TCRdb's copy has only in-frame clones and leaves some out. The sample holds roughly 80,000 clones; more than 70% are singletons and the top ten take about a sixth. Sequencing was performed on peripheral blood. The receptors derive from a man aged 65 to 85 with active or convalescent COVID-19.

V and J are TRBV19 and TRBJ2-2; D may be TRBD2 (5 bases). The CDR3 loop spans 13 amino acids. V lost 5 bases and J lost 7, with 11 bases in between. Looked up from germline, CDR1 is LNHDA and CDR2 is SQIVND (reference sequence). The CDR3 sequence is CASSLTGFGELFF. DNA for the CDR3: TGTGCCAGTAGTCTGACGGGGTTCGGGGAGCTGTTTTTT. Supplemented by reference TRBV19 and TRBJ2-2, the full variable domain reads DGGITQSPKYLFRKEGQNVTLSCEQNLNHDAMYWYRQDPGQGLRLIYYSQIVNDFQKGDIAEGYSVSREKKESFPLTVTSAQKNPTAFYLCASSLTGFGELFFGEGSRLTVL.

The chain is built from TRBV30 and TRBJ1-6; D possibly corresponds to TRBD1 (6 bases). The CDR3 has 15 amino acids. Trimming left V 3 bases short and J 7 bases short, with 16 bases between. The V gene's germline CDR1 is GTSNPN and CDR2 SVGIG (reference sequence). In DNA form, the CDR3 reads TGTGCCTGGAGCCTCGAGGGGGTTGGCAATTCACCCCTCCACTTT. Translation: CAWSLEGVGNSPLHF.